The 22 T cell receptor beta chains below come from one sample, sequenced in a study of shared clonotypes between healthy human individuals. The protocol was immunoSEQ multiplex PCR, while the TCRdb copy is restricted to in-frame clones and leaves out a portion. In the table there are more than 550,000 clones, 90% of which are singletons. The sequencing sample was made of memory CD8+ T cells from PBMCs. Subset here: CD45RO+ cells pooled with CCR7-negative TemRA cells. All receptors derive from a young man in good health. Some clones in this sample may be carry-over from other donors' samples.

On this clone itself: This likely came from a read error, as a far larger clone is one base away. This chain joins TRBV7-2 and TRBJ2-3; D is perhaps TRBD1 (6 bases). V dropped 7 bases and J dropped 2 bases, with 19 bases sitting between them. This CDR3 comprises 16 residues. The germline V gene has CDR1 SGHTA and CDR2 FQGNSA. CDR3 residues: CASNPVGTTPTDTQYF. CDR3 in DNA: TGTGCCAGCAACCCCGTCGGGACAACTCCCACAGATACGCAGTATTTT.

The rearrangement links TRBV11-2 to TRBJ1-4; D gene uncertain. The CDR3 sequence is 16 residues long. V was shortened by 0 bases and J by 2 bases, with 10 bases between the two germline ends. Germline loops: CDR1 SGHAT, CDR2 FQNNGV. The CDR3 loop reads CASSLDPPGTNEKLFF. The CDR3 DNA is TGTGCCAGCAGCTTAGATCCCCCGGGGACTAATGAAAAACTGTTTTTT. The complete variable domain, with remaining parts taken from reference TRBV11-2 and TRBJ1-4, reads EAGVAQSPRYKIIEKRQSVAFWCNPISGHATLYWYQQILGQGPKLLIQFQNNGVVDDSQLPKDRFSAERLKGVDSTLKIQPAKLEDSAVYLCASSLDPPGTNEKLFFGSGTQLSVL.

The chain links TRBV27 to TRBJ2-3; D call uncertain. The V and J ends lost 3 bases and 4 bases respectively, with 5 bases between them. The CDR3 totals 12 residues. The germline CDR1 and CDR2 sequences are MNHEY and SMNVEV (reference sequence). The CDR3 loop reads CASSFDADTQYF. CDR3 nucleotide sequence: TGTGCCAGCAGTTTTGATGCAGATACGCAGTATTTT.

This rearrangement joins TRBV28 to TRBJ1-1; D is possibly TRBD1 (5 bases). Trimming took 8 bases from V and 7 from J, leaving 20 bases between them. The CDR3 totals 14 residues. The germline CDR1 and CDR2 sequences are MDHEN and SYDVKM. The chain's CDR3 is CASVALGVGFEAFF. CDR3 sequence (DNA): TGTGCCAGCGTGGCCTTAGGGGTGGGGTTTGAAGCTTTCTTT.

This CDR3 is CASSPIVLYTGELFF. The CDR3 coding sequence is TGTGCCAGTAGCCCCATAGTTTTATACACCGGGGAGCTGTTTTTT. The chain couples TRBV19 to TRBJ2-2; D gene uncertain. Germline values: CDR1 LNHDA, CDR2 SQIVND (reference sequence). V was clipped by 6 bases and J by 3 bases, with 14 bases between them. The CDR3 totals 15 residues. The complete variable domain, with remaining parts taken from reference TRBV19 and TRBJ2-2, reads DGGITQSPKYLFRKEGQNVTLSCEQNLNHDAMYWYRQDPGQGLRLIYYSQIVNDFQKGDIAEGYSVSREKKESFPLTVTSAQKNPTAFYLCASSPIVLYTGELFFGEGSRLTVL.

The chain has TRBV4-3 and TRBJ1-2; 7 bases match TRBD1. The length of the CDR3 is 14 residues. V was clipped by 5 bases and J by 7 bases; unmatched bases: 10. Germline V gives CDR1 LGHNA, CDR2 YSLEER. The DNA for the CDR3 is TGCGCCAGCAGCGCAATAGAGGGGGCAAGTGGCTACACCTTC. Its translation: CASSAIEGASGYTF.

In regard to this clone: This CDR3 is also generated by other DNA sequences in the sample. This chain joins TRBV28 and TRBJ2-7; perhaps D is TRBD1 or TRBD2 (6 bases each). This CDR3 comprises 14 residues. V gave up 7 bases and J gave up 0 bases, with 13 bases separating them. Germline V gene data show CDR1 as MDHEN and CDR2 as SYDVKM. CDR3: CASTLGGSSYEQYF. The CDR3 DNA reads as TGTGCCAGCACCTTGGGGGGCAGCTCCTACGAGCAGTACTTC. The full variable domain, with the rest looked up from reference TRBV28 and TRBJ2-7, is DVKVTQSSRYLVKRTGEKVFLECVQDMDHENMFWYRQDPGLGLRLIYFSYDVKMKEKGDIPEGYSVSREKKERFSLILESASTNQTSMYLCASTLGGSSYEQYFGPGTRLTVT.

The chain carries TRBV7-2 and TRBJ2-7, with a weak D call TRBD2 (6 bases). CDR3 size: 14 residues. CDR1 and CDR2 (germline): SGHTA, FQGNSA. V lost 4 bases and J 5 bases, leaving 15 bases between the germline ends. CDR3 DNA: TGTGCCAGCAGCTCCGGAGGGGCGGTACACGAGCAGTACTTC. Translated, it gives CASSSGGAVHEQYF.

This clone has just one count. The V gene is TRBV9, the J gene TRBJ2-5, with D tentatively TRBD1 (6 bases). The CDR3 totals 14 residues. Trimming cost V 3 bases and J 3 bases, with 12 bases left between them. In germline, CDR1 is SGDLS, CDR2 YYNGEE. The CDR3 nucleotides read TGTGCCAGCAGCGGAAGGACAGAGAAAGAGACCCAGTACTTC. Translated: CASSGRTEKETQYF.

This chain links TRBV7-3 with TRBJ2-1; 8 nucleotides line up with TRBD2. This CDR3 has 17 residues. The V gene's germline CDR1 is SGHTA and CDR2 FQGTGA. The V and J ends lost 0 bases and 3 bases, in that order; junction bases with no gene match: 7. CDR3 DNA: TGTGCCAGCAGCTTAACCGGTGCGGGGGGCTTCTACAATGAGCAGTTCTTC. It specifies CASSLTGAGGFYNEQFF.

This chain's CDR3 is CASSLTEKLFF. The CDR3 bases are TGTGCCAGCAGCTTAACGGAAAAACTGTTTTTT. The rearrangement uses TRBV11-2 and TRBJ1-4, with D hard to call. Germline CDR1 reads SGHAT; CDR2 reads FQNNGV. V was pared by 2 bases and J by 8 bases, with 3 bases between. CDR3 length equals 11 residues.

This chain links TRBV13 with TRBJ1-3, with D unclear. V gave up 5 bases and J gave up 4 bases, with 6 bases separating them. The CDR3 contains 12 residues. Germline V CDR1 and CDR2: PRHDT, FYEKMQ (reference sequence). CDR3 sequence: CASSLYGNTIYF. The CDR3 DNA is TGTGCCAGCAGCCTGTACGGAAACACCATATATTTT. Looking up the rest from reference TRBV13 and TRBJ1-3 gives the full variable domain: AAGVIQSPRHLIKEKRETATLKCYPIPRHDTVYWYQQGPGQDPQFLISFYEKMQSDKGSIPDRFSAQQFSDYHSELNMSSLELGDSALYFCASSLYGNTIYFGEGSWLTVV.

This clone was picked up one time. The genes are TRBV9 and TRBJ2-1; D is unclear. Germline V gene data show CDR1 as SGDLS and CDR2 as YYNGEE. The germline V and J ends were trimmed by 0 bases and 3 bases, with 13 bases remaining between them. The CDR3 contains 16 residues. CDR3 loop: CASSVAKAPDYNEQFF. Here the CDR3 DNA reads TGTGCCAGCAGCGTAGCTAAAGCGCCGGACTACAATGAGCAGTTCTTC.

This clone was seen just once. This chain joins TRBV6-5 and TRBJ2-7, with 10 bases aligning to TRBD2. This CDR3 contains 14 residues. The V segment lost 7 bases and the J segment 6 bases; nucleotides outside the gene matches: 9. Germline values: CDR1 MNHEY, CDR2 SVGAGI. CDR3 region: CASKIAGGSVEQYF. The CDR3 region has the DNA TGTGCCAGCAAAATAGCGGGAGGCTCGGTCGAGCAGTACTTC.

V gene TRBV27 combines with J gene TRBJ1-1; D gene uncertain. With 2 bases removed from V and 0 bases from J, the gap between germline ends came to 7 bases. CDR3 length: 14 amino acids. From germline, CDR1 is MNHEY and CDR2 SMNVEV (reference sequence). The CDR3 region is CASSLITMNTEAFF. CDR3 bases: TGTGCCAGCAGTTTAATAACCATGAACACTGAAGCTTTCTTT.

The gene calls are TRBV15 and TRBJ2-7; D unresolved. Germline V gene data show CDR1 as LNHNV and CDR2 as YYDKDF (reference sequence). Between the trimmed V and J ends, which lost 0 bases and 3 bases, there was a span of 3 bases. This CDR3 comprises 12 residues. The CDR3 DNA sequence: TGTGCCACCAGCAGAGACAGCTACGAGCAGTACTTC. It specifies CATSRDSYEQYF. The full variable domain, in which reference TRBV15 and TRBJ2-7 provide the parts outside the CDR3, is DAMVIQNPRYQVTQFGKPVTLSCSQTLNHNVMYWYQQKSSQAPKLLFHYYDKDFNNEADTPDNFQSRRPNTSFCFLDIRSPGLGDTAMYLCATSRDSYEQYFGPGTRLTVT.

The V gene is TRBV27, the J gene TRBJ2-2; the D is unclear. From germline, CDR1 is MNHEY and CDR2 SMNVEV (reference sequence). The V and J ends lost 2 bases and 8 bases respectively, with 9 bases between them. The CDR3 length is 13 residues. The CDR3 sequence: CASSLMGGGELFF. The CDR3 DNA sequence: TGTGCCAGCAGTTTAATGGGCGGTGGGGAGCTGTTTTTT.

The chain uses TRBV9 and TRBJ2-1, with 7 bases that match TRBD2. Per germline, CDR1 SGDLS and CDR2 YYNGEE. This CDR3 has 17 residues. Trimming cost V 3 bases and J 0 bases; bases outside gene matches: 9. CDR3: CASSEQASGSSYNEQFF. CDR3 DNA: TGTGCCAGCAGCGAGCAAGCTAGCGGTAGCTCCTACAATGAGCAGTTCTTC.

This rearrangement joins TRBV21-1 to TRBJ2-7. TRBV21-1 is reported as a pseudogene. This CDR3 region has 14 residues. For the CDR3, the DNA is TGTGCCAGCAGCTTTAACAAAGGGGGGCGCGAGCAGTACTTC. Translating gives CASSFNKGGREQYF.

The chain uses TRBV7-9 and TRBJ2-7, with TRBD2 matching over 15 bases. The CDR3 contains 16 residues. CDR1 and CDR2 (germline): SEHNR, FQNEAQ (reference sequence). The V and J ends lost 5 bases and 6 bases, in that order; junction bases with no gene match: 8. The CDR3 sequence: CASSVGLAGGLGEQYF. The CDR3 region has the DNA TGTGCCAGCAGCGTCGGACTAGCGGGAGGGCTGGGCGAGCAGTACTTC.

This chain connects TRBV28 to TRBJ1-3, with a tentative D call TRBD1 (5 bases). Deletions cut 2 bases from V and 2 bases from J, with 10 bases between. Germline-derived CDR1 and CDR2 are MDHEN and SYDVKM. The CDR3 totals 15 residues. The CDR3 loop reads CASSLTGRAGNTIYF. As DNA, the CDR3 is TGTGCCAGCAGTTTAACGGGCAGGGCTGGAAACACCATATATTTT.

The chain uses TRBV7-2 and TRBJ2-1; possibly TRBD2 for D (5 bases). Germline lookup yields CDR1 SGHTA and CDR2 FQGNSA. V was pared by 5 bases and J by 4 bases, with 9 bases between. CDR3 length equals 13 residues. The CDR3 spells CASSGGPYNEQFF. The CDR3 coding sequence is TGTGCCAGCAGCGGCGGGCCTTACAATGAGCAGTTCTTC.